The 8 T cell receptor beta chains in this list originate from one sample, sequenced in a study of T cell changes during pregnancy in multiple sclerosis. Assay: immunoSEQ multiplex PCR; the TCRdb copy retains only in-frame clones and omits some. The repertoire includes about 50,000 clones, approximately 90% of them detected once, and 0.39% sits in the top ten. The specimen comprised CD4+ T cells from peripheral blood mononuclear cells, sampled after pregnancy. These receptors originate from a female donor with multiple sclerosis, enrolled in a pregnancy study.

This clone was recorded only once. The chain combines TRBV6-1 with TRBJ1-1; no firm D call. Trimming cost V 6 bases and J 1 base, with 3 bases left between them. The CDR3 length is 11 residues. CDR1 is MNHNS and CDR2 is SASEGT in the germline V gene. The DNA for the CDR3 is TGTGCCAGCAGCAAGAACACTGAAGCTTTCTTT. Its protein product is CASSKNTEAFF.

The chain carries TRBV5-1 and TRBJ1-1; D is uncertain. CDR3 length: 13 residues. Germline V gene sequence: CDR1 SGHRS, CDR2 YFSETQ. The germline V and J ends were trimmed by 5 bases and 1 base, with 9 bases remaining between them. The chain's CDR3 is CASSREGNTEAFF. The CDR3 region has the DNA TGCGCCAGCAGTCGGGAGGGGAACACTGAAGCTTTCTTT. Variable domain in full (rest from reference TRBV5-1 and TRBJ1-1): KAGVTQTPRYLIKTRGQQVTLSCSPISGHRSVSWYQQTPGQGLQFLFEYFSETQRNKGNFPGRFSGRQFSNSRSEMNVSTLELGDSALYLCASSREGNTEAFFGQGTRLTVV.

The chain combines TRBV10-3 with TRBJ2-7, with D possibly matching TRBD2 (5 bases). V was clipped by 6 bases and J by 2 bases, with 11 bases between them. CDR1 is ENHRY, CDR2 SYGVKD, per germline. This CDR3 spans 13 amino acids. The CDR3 spells CAISNGKTYEQYF. The CDR3 coding sequence is TGTGCCATCAGCAACGGGAAAACCTACGAGCAGTACTTC.

This rearrangement joins TRBV30 to TRBJ1-1; a possible D gene is TRBD1 (6 bases). Between the trimmed V and J ends, which lost 1 base and 5 bases, there was a span of 11 bases. Germline CDR1 reads GTSNPN; CDR2 reads SVGIG (reference sequence). The CDR3 length is 13 residues. CDR3 coding DNA: TGTGCCTGGAGTGGGCAGGGGAGTACTGAAGCTTTCTTT. Residues: CAWSGQGSTEAFF.

This chain joins TRBV6-5 and TRBJ2-6; no clear D gene. The CDR3 has 16 amino acids. Trimming removed 2 bases at V and 3 bases at J, with 11 bases between. The germline gives CDR1 MNHEY, CDR2 SVGAGI. The CDR3 sequence is CASSYSVLSGANVLTF. Here the CDR3 DNA reads TGTGCCAGCAGTTACAGCGTCTTGAGTGGGGCCAACGTCCTGACTTTC.

This clone was recorded only once. This chain connects TRBV28 to TRBJ2-7, with TRBD1 matching over 9 bases. Trimming removed 6 bases from V and 0 bases from J; junction bases left unmatched: 6. The CDR3 length is 15 residues. Germline-derived CDR1 and CDR2 are MDHEN and SYDVKM. Here the CDR3 reads CASRSQGAASYEQYF. The CDR3 nucleotides read TGTGCCAGCAGATCACAGGGGGCTGCCTCCTACGAGCAGTACTTC.

This rearrangement joins TRBV6-1 to TRBJ2-2; D is perhaps TRBD2 (5 bases). With 10 bases removed from V and 0 bases from J, the gap between germline ends came to 15 bases. The CDR3 consists of 15 residues. CDR1 is MNHNS, CDR2 SASEGT, per germline. Here the CDR3 DNA reads TGTGCCACCCCCTCGGGGAAGTCGAACACCGGGGAGCTGTTTTTT. This translates into CATPSGKSNTGELFF.

This chain links TRBV27 with TRBJ2-2; TRBD2 aligns across 10 bases. The CDR3 runs 16 residues. V was clipped by 6 bases and J by 2 bases; unmatched bases: 6. Germline CDR1 reads MNHEY; CDR2 reads SMNVEV (reference sequence). CDR3 protein: CASRVGLAVNTGELFF. The DNA of the CDR3 is TGTGCCAGCAGGGTAGGACTAGCGGTTAACACCGGGGAGCTGTTTTTT.